This T cell receptor beta chain was observed in a study of shared clonotypes between healthy human individuals. Overall study findings and caveats: Generally, estimated richness proved larger in naive subsets than it did in memory subsets. Sample collection involved blood only; tissue repertoires are likely different. Represented diversity, genetic and exposure-history alike, was limited by few donors.

A remark on this clone: Its specificity is unknown.

The assay was immunoSEQ multiplex PCR, and TCRdb's table has in-frame clones only and misses some. The sample includes some 2,500,000 clones, around 93% of them seen just once. Germline CDR1 MDHEN, CDR2 SYDVKM. This CDR3 region has 13 residues. Between the trimmed V and J ends, which lost 3 bases and 6 bases, there was a span of 9 bases. The material sequenced was naive CD4+ T cells from PBMCs. Stated subset: CD45RA+ positively selected. This receptor was taken from a man younger than 35 in good health. Some clones in this sample may be carry-over from other donors' samples. This chain joins TRBV28 and TRBJ1-5; D is perhaps TRBD1 (5 bases). The CDR3 loop reads CASSFARGQPQHF. The DNA for the CDR3 is TGTGCCAGCAGTTTTGCGAGGGGTCAGCCCCAGCATTTT.